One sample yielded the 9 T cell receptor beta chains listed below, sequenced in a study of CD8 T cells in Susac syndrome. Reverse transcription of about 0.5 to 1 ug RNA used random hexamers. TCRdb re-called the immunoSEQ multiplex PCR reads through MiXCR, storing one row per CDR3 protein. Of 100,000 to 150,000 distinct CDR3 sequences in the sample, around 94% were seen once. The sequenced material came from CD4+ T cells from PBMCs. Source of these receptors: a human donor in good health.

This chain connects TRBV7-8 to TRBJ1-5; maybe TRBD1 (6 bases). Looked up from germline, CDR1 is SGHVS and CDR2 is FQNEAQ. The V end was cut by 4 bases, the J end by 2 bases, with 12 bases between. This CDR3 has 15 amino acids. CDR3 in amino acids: CASSSYRERNQPQHF. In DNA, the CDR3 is TGTGCCAGCAGCTCGTACAGGGAGCGCAATCAGCCCCAGCATTTT.

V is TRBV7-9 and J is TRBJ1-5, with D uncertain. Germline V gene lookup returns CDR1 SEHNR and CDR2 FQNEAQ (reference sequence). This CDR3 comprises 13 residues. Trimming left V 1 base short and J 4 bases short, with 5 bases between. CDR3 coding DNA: TGTGCCAGCAGCTTAGATGAAAATCAGCCCCAGCATTTT. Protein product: CASSLDENQPQHF.

The CDR3 DNA reads TGTGCCAGCAGTTATCGTTTAAGCTCCTACAATGAGCAGTTCTTC. As protein: CASSYRLSSYNEQFF. The chain carries TRBV6-5 and TRBJ2-1; D not certain. Germline V lookup: CDR1 MNHEY, CDR2 SVGAGI. Trimming took 3 bases from V and 0 from J, leaving 9 bases between them. The CDR3 length is 15 residues.

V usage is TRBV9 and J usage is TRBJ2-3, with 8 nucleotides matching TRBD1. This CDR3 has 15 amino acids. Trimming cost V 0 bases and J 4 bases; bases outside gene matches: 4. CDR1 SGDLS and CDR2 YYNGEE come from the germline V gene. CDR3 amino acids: CASSVEDRDSDTQYF. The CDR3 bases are TGTGCCAGCAGCGTAGAGGACAGGGACTCAGATACGCAGTATTTT.

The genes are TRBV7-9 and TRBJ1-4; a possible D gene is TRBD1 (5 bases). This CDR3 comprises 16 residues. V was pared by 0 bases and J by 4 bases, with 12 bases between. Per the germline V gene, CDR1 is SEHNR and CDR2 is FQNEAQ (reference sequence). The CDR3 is CASSLAATALNEKLFF. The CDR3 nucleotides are TGTGCCAGCAGCTTAGCGGCGACAGCGCTTAATGAAAAACTGTTTTTT.

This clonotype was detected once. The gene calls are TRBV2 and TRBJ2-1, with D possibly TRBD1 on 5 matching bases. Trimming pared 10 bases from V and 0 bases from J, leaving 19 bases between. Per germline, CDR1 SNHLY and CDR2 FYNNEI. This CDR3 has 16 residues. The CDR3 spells CATTGQKYVSYNEQFF. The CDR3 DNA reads TGTGCCACCACAGGACAAAAGTATGTCTCCTACAATGAGCAGTTCTTC. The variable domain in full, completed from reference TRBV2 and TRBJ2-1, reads EPEVTQTPSHQVTQMGQEVILRCVPISNHLYFYWYRQILGQKVEFLVSFYNNEISEKSEIFDDQFSVERPDGSNFTLKIRSTKLEDSAMYFCATTGQKYVSYNEQFFGPGTRLTVL.

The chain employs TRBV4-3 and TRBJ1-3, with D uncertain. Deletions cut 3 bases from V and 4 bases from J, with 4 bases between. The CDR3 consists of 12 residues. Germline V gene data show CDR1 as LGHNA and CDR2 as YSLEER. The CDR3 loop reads CASSQEGNTIYF. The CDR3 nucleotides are TGCGCCAGCAGCCAGGAGGGAAACACCATATATTTT.

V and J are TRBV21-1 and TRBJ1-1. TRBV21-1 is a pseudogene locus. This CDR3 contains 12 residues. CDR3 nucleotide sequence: TGTGCCAGCAGCAAGGGTAACACTGAAGCTTTCTTT. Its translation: CASSKGNTEAFF.

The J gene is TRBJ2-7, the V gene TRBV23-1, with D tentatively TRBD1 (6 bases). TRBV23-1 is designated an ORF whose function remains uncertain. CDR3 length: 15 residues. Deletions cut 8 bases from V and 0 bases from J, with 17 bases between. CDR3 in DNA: TGCGCCAGCGCCCGGACAGTAACAAGCTCCTACGAGCAGTACTTC. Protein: CASARTVTSSYEQYF.